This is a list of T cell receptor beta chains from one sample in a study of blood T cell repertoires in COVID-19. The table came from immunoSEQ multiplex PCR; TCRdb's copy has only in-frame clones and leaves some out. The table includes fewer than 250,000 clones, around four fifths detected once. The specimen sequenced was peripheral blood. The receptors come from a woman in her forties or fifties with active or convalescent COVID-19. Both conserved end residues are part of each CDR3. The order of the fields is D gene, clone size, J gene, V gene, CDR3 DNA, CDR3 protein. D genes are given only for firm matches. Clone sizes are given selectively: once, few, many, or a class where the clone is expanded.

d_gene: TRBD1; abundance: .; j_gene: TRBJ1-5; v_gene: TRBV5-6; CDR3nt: TGTGCCAGCAGCTCGAGGCGGGACAGGGTCGGCTTTCAGCCCCAGCATTTT; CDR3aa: CASSSRRDRVGFQPQHF
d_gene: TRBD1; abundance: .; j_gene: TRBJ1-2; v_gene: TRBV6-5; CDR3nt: TGTGCCAGCAGCTATAACAGGGGGACTAACTATGGCTACACCTTC; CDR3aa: CASSYNRGTNYGYTF
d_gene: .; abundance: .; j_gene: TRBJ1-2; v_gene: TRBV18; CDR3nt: TGTGCCAGCTCACCACTCCCCCCCGGCAGGGAATATGGCTACACCTTC; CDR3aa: CASSPLPPGREYGYTF
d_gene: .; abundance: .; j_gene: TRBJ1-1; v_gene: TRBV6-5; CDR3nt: TGTGCCAGCAGTAGTACAGAGAACACTGAAGCTTTCTTT; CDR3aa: CASSSTENTEAFF
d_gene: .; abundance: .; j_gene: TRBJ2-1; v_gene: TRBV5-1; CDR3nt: TGCGCCAGCAGCTTGTGGAGCAACAATGAGCAGTTCTTC; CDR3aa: CASSLWSNNEQFF
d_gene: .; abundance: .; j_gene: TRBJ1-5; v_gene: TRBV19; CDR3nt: TGTGCCAGTAGTGCCCTCAGGGGCAATCAGCCCCAGCATTTT; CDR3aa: CASSALRGNQPQHF
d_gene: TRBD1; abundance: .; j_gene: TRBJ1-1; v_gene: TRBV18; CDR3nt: TGTGCCAGCTCACACTTGGCGGACAGGGACACTGAAGCTTTCTTT; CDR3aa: CASSHLADRDTEAFF
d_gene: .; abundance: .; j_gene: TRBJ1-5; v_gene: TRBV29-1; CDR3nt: TGCAGCGTTGAGCAACAGGCTTATAGCAATCAGCCCCAGCATTTT; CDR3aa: CSVEQQAYSNQPQHF
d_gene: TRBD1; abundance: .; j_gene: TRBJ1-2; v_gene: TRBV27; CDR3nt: TGTGCCAGCAGGCTCCGGGACAGGGCTTTTGGCTACACCTTC; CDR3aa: CASRLRDRAFGYTF
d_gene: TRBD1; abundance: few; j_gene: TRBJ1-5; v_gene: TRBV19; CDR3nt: TGTGCCAGTAGTATAGATCACAGGGGAGGCCAGCCCCAGCATTTT; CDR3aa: CASSIDHRGGQPQHF
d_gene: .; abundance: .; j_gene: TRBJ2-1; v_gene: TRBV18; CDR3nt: TGTGCCAGCTCACCTGCGGGGATTCGGGAGAGCTACAATGAGCAGTTCTTC; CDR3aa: CASSPAGIRESYNEQFF
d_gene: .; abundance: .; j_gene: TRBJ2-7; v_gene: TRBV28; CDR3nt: TGTGCCAGCAGTCAACCGGGTTATCCAGAGCAGCAGTACTTC; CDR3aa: CASSQPGYPEQQYF
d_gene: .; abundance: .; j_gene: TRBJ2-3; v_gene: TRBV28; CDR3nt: TGTGCCAGCAGTGAGACAGGTTGGGTGGGAGATACGCAGTATTTT; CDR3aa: CASSETGWVGDTQYF
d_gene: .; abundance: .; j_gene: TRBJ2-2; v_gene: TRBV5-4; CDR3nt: TGTGCCAGCAGCTCTGGACTCGTACCCGGGGAGCTGTTTTTT; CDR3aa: CASSSGLVPGELFF
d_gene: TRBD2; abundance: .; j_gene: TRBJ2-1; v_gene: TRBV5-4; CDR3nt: TGTGCCAGCACCGGGGGGTTCAGGGTAAGGTCCTACAATGAGCAGTTCTTC; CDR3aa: CASTGGFRVRSYNEQFF
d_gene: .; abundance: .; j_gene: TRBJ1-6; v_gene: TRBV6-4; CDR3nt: TGTGCCAGCAGTGAGGGCAGGGGTGGTCCTTCACCCCTCCACTTT; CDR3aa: CASSEGRGGPSPLHF
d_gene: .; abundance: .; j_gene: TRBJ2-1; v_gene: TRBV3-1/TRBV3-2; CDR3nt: TGTGCCAGCAGCATGAGGAATGAGCAGTTCTTC; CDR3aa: CASSMRNEQFF
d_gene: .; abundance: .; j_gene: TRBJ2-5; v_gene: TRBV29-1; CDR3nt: TGCAGCGTTGCAACTACAGGGCTGGGGACCCAGTACTTC; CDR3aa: CSVATTGLGTQYF
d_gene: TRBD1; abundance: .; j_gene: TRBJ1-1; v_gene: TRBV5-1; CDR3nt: TGCGCCAGCAGCTCAAACTTACAGGGGGCGGGCACTGAAGCTTTCTTT; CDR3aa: CASSSNLQGAGTEAFF
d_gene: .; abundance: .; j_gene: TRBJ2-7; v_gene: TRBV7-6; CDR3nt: TGTGCCAGCAGCTTAGAAACAACCTACGAGCAGTACTTC; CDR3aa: CASSLETTYEQYF
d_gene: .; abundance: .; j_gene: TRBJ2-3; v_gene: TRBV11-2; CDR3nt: TGTGCCAGCACCCCCGCCGATGGCTCAGATACGCAGTATTTT; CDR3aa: CASTPADGSDTQYF
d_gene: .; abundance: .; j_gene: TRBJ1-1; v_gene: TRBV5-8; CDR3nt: TGTGCCAGCATAGTGCGGGGGGTAAGCACTGAAGCTTTCTTT; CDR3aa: CASIVRGVSTEAFF
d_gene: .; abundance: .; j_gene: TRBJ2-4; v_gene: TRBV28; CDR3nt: TGTGCCAGCGGGTTGAACTCCGGGGGAATTCAGTACTTC; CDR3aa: CASGLNSGGIQYF
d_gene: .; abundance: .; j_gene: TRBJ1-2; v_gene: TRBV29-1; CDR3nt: TGCAGCGTTGAACCTGGACTAACAGTTTATGGCTACACCTTC; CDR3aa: CSVEPGLTVYGYTF
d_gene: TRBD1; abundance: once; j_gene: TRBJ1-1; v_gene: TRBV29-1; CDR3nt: TGCAGCGTTGCGACAGGGGTTGCAACTGAAGCTTTCTTT; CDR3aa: CSVATGVATEAFF
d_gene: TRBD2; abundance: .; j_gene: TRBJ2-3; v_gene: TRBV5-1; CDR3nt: TGCGCCAGCAGCTTCGGGGGGTCCGGCAAAGATACGCAGTATTTT; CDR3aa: CASSFGGSGKDTQYF
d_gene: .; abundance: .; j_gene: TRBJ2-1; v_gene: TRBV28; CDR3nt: TGTGCCAGCAGTTTACCGGGGAACGTTGAGCAGTTCTTC; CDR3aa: CASSLPGNVEQFF
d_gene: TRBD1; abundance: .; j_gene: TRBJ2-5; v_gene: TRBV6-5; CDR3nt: TGTGCCAGCAGAAAGGGGGCTGGTGAGACCCAGTACTTC; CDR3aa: CASRKGAGETQYF
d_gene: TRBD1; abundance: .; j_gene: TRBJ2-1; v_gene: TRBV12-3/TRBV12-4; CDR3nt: TGTGCCAGCAGTTCTAGACAGGGCGATGAGCAGTTCTTC; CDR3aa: CASSSRQGDEQFF
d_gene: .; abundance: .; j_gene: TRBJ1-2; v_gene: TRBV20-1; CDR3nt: TGCAGTGCTAGTCTGGGGAGGGACTATGGCTACACCTTC; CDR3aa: CSASLGRDYGYTF
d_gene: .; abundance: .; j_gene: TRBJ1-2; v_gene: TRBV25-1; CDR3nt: TGTGCCAGCAGGACACCTTTTAGCGATGGCTACACCTTC; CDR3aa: CASRTPFSDGYTF
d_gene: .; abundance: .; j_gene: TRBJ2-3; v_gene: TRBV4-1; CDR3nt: TGCGCCAGCAGTCAACCAGGAATCACAGATACGCAGTATTTT; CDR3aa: CASSQPGITDTQYF
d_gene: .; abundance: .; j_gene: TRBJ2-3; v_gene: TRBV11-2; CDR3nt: TGTGCCAGCAGCCCCTCCACGGGGGTCACAGATACGCAGTATTTT; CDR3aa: CASSPSTGVTDTQYF
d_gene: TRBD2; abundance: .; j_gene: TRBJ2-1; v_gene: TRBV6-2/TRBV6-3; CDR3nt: TGTGCCAGCAGTTACAGGCTAGCGGGAGGATTTGAGCAGTTCTTC; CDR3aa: CASSYRLAGGFEQFF
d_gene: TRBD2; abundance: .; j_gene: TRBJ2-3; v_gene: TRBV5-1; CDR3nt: TGCGCCAGCAGCTGGAGGGCGGGGGGAATTAGCGGAGCCATCGCAGATACGCAGTATTTT; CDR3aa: CASSWRAGGISGAIADTQYF
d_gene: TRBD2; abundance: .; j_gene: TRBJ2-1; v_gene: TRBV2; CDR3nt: TGTGCCAGCAAGAAGCGGGGCAACTACAATGAGCAGTTCTTC; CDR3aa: CASKKRGNYNEQFF
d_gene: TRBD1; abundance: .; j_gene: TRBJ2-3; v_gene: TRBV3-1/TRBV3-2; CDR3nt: TGTGCCAGCAGCCATTTCCCAGACAGGGGAATGGGGAGCACAGATACGCAGTATTTT; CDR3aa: CASSHFPDRGMGSTDTQYF
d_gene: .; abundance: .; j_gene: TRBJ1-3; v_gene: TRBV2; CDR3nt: TGTGCCAGCAGGGAAGACAGACACTCTGGAAACACCATATATTTT; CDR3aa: CASREDRHSGNTIYF